A single sample gave rise to the 20 T cell receptor beta chains below, sequenced in a study of blood T cell repertoires in COVID-19. Sequencing was performed with immunoSEQ multiplex PCR; in TCRdb, only in-frame clones are kept and a portion is missing. The repertoire holds some 210,000 clones, with 70% to 90% as singletons. The specimen sequenced was PBMCs or T cells enriched from blood (not recorded which). The receptors were gathered from a man in his forties who had recovered from COVID-19.

This clone has a handful of counts. The chain recombines TRBV7-9 with TRBJ2-6; perhaps TRBD2 as D (6 bases). CDR3 length equals 19 residues. The V end was cut by 5 bases, the J end by 2 bases, with 22 bases between. From germline, CDR1 is SEHNR and CDR2 FQNEAQ (reference sequence). The CDR3 region has the DNA TGTGCCAGCAGCGGACTGTGGGAGGAAAAGTCTGCTGGGGCCAACGTCCTGACTTTC. This codes for CASSGLWEEKSAGANVLTF.

The rearrangement uses TRBV7-2 and TRBJ1-5; tentative D call: TRBD1 (5 bases). The CDR3 loop spans 15 amino acids. Trimming took 1 base from V and 2 from J, leaving 9 bases between them. Germline V gene lookup returns CDR1 SGHTA and CDR2 FQGNSA. The CDR3 DNA sequence: TGTGCCAGCAGCTTAGAGGTAGGGGGCAATCAGCCCCAGCATTTT. Translation gives CASSLEVGGNQPQHF. Filled out from reference TRBV7-2 and TRBJ1-5, the complete variable domain reads GAGVSQSPSNKVTEKGKDVELRCDPISGHTALYWYRQSLGQGLEFLIYFQGNSAPDKSGLPSDRFSAERTGGSVSTLTIQRTQQEDSAVYLCASSLEVGGNQPQHFGDGTRLSIL.

This chain's CDR3 is CASSTARLAGRVEQYF. The CDR3 DNA reads TGTGCCAGTAGTACTGCTAGACTAGCGGGAAGGGTCGAGCAGTACTTC. The chain carries TRBV19 and TRBJ2-7, with 11 bases that match TRBD2. CDR3 length: 16 residues. Trimming removed 4 bases from V and 6 bases from J; junction bases left unmatched: 11. Germline CDR1 and CDR2: LNHDA and SQIVND (reference sequence).

V is TRBV4-1 and J is TRBJ1-3; 7 bases line up with TRBD1. Germline V lookup: CDR1 MGHRA, CDR2 YSYEKL. After removal of 6 bases from V and 6 bases from J, the junction contained 11 bases not matched to a gene. The CDR3 is made up of 15 amino acids. The CDR3 nucleotides read TGCGCCAGCAGTTCCCGGCGGCAGGGGGTAAACACCATATATTTT. Its translation: CASSSRRQGVNTIYF.

V usage is TRBV5-1 and J usage is TRBJ2-3, with TRBD2 identical over 8 bases. The CDR3 sequence is 14 residues long. CDR1 is SGHRS, CDR2 YFSETQ, per germline. The ends lost 6 bases at V and 2 bases at J; junction bases unmatched: 5. For the CDR3, the DNA is TGCGCCAGCAAGTCGGGAGGGCCCACAGATACGCAGTATTTT. Its translation: CASKSGGPTDTQYF.

This clone was seen more than once but under ten times. J is TRBJ1-1 and V is TRBV6-5; TRBD1 is a possible D gene (5 bases). The CDR3 sequence is 15 residues long. V lost 7 bases and J lost 4, with 19 bases in between. CDR1 is MNHEY, CDR2 SVGAGI, per germline. CDR3 loop: CASTLFQGGITEAFF. CDR3 coding DNA: TGTGCCAGCACCCTCTTCCAGGGAGGGATCACTGAAGCTTTCTTT.

V and J are TRBV30 and TRBJ1-4; TRBD1 might be the D (6 bases). Trimming shortened V by 3 bases and J by 6 bases, and 23 bases separated the two germline ends. The CDR3 runs 17 residues. Germline CDR1 and CDR2: GTSNPN and SVGIG (reference sequence). The CDR3 loop is CAWSHPRTGYGDEKLFF. The CDR3, as DNA: TGTGCCTGGAGCCACCCTCGAACAGGGTATGGGGATGAAAAACTGTTTTTT.

V and J are TRBV24-1 and TRBJ2-3; 11 nucleotides match TRBD2. The CDR3 is made up of 17 amino acids. J was trimmed by 2 bases and V by 2 bases; bases with no gene match: 5. CDR1 is KGHDR and CDR2 is SFDVKD in the germline V gene. The CDR3 bases are TGTGCCACCAGTGATTCGCGACTAGCGGGGCCCACAGATACGCAGTATTTT. It yields the protein CATSDSRLAGPTDTQYF.

This clone was seen only a few times. V gene TRBV7-2 combines with J gene TRBJ1-5, with D maybe TRBD1 (6 bases). Trimming removed 5 bases at V and 5 bases at J, with 16 bases between. The CDR3 sequence is 15 residues long. Germline values: CDR1 SGHTA, CDR2 FQGNSA. The CDR3 DNA sequence: TGTGCCAGCAGCCTTATCAGGGGTGAGGATCAGCCCCAGCATTTT. Translating gives CASSLIRGEDQPQHF.

This clone was seen more than once but under ten times. V and J are TRBV6-5 and TRBJ1-6; D is unclear. CDR1 and CDR2 from the germline V gene are MNHEY and SVGAGI. The V gene lost 3 bases and the J gene lost 10 bases, with 13 bases spanning the gap. This CDR3 region has 14 residues. As DNA, the CDR3 is TGTGCCAGCAGTTATTTCAGAGGTGGCTCACCCCTCCACTTT. Amino acids: CASSYFRGGSPLHF.

This rearrangement joins TRBV18 to TRBJ2-3; 9 bases are a match to TRBD2. The V segment lost 3 bases and the J segment 6 bases; nucleotides outside the gene matches: 7. Per the germline V gene, CDR1 is KGHSH and CDR2 is LQKENI. The CDR3 sequence is 15 residues long. DNA for the CDR3: TGTGCCAGCTCACCCCAGCGGGGGGCCACGGATACGCAGTATTTT. Translated, it gives CASSPQRGATDTQYF.

The chain uses TRBV7-9 and TRBJ1-2; D may be TRBD1 (5 bases). Germline V gene data show CDR1 as SEHNR and CDR2 as FQNEAQ (reference sequence). The CDR3 consists of 11 residues. Trimming stripped 4 bases from V and 5 bases from J, with 5 bases between. The DNA for the CDR3 is TGTGCCAGCAGCTCAGGGTATGGCTACACCTTC. Its translation: CASSSGYGYTF.

The chain recombines TRBV20-1 with TRBJ1-4, with no clear D. The CDR3 runs 10 residues. Trimming took 6 bases from V and 6 from J, leaving 5 bases between them. Germline V gene sequence: CDR1 DFQATT, CDR2 SNEGSKA (reference sequence). The CDR3, as DNA: TGCAGTGCCCGGGATGAAAAACTGTTTTTT. This sequence encodes CSARDEKLFF.

The chain employs TRBV5-8 and TRBJ1-4; perhaps TRBD1 as D (6 bases). Germline V gene data show CDR1 as SGHTS and CDR2 as YDEGEE. The V end was cut by 2 bases, the J end by 8 bases, with 13 bases between. The CDR3 loop spans 14 amino acids. DNA of the CDR3: TGTGCCAGCAGCTTACTGGGGGCGCAAGAAAAACTGTTTTTT. Its translation is CASSLLGAQEKLFF.

The J gene is TRBJ1-4, the V gene TRBV4-1, with D unclear. Germline CDR1 is MGHRA and CDR2 is YSYEKL. The CDR3 is 17 amino acids. Trimming took 0 bases from V and 0 from J, leaving 11 bases between them. CDR3 sequence (DNA): TGCGCCAGCAGCCAAGATGGCAGGCCTGCAACTAATGAAAAACTGTTTTTT. Translating it yields CASSQDGRPATNEKLFF.

In regard to this clone: Other DNA sequences in the same sample also yield this CDR3. The V gene is TRBV29-1, the J gene TRBJ1-2, with 11 bases matching TRBD1. Germline CDR1 reads SQVTM; CDR2 reads ANQGSEA. V shed 6 bases and J 4 bases; nucleotides not matched to a gene: 4. The CDR3 is made up of 13 amino acids. CDR3 sequence reads: CSVRTGGSYGYTF. The DNA of the CDR3 is TGCAGCGTGAGGACAGGGGGCAGCTATGGCTACACCTTC.

This clone was detected only once. The rearrangement uses TRBV5-4 and TRBJ2-3, with 9 bases lining up with TRBD1. The CDR3 contains 13 residues. In germline, CDR1 is SGHNT, CDR2 YYREEE (reference sequence). V gave up 4 bases and J gave up 10 bases; unmatched junction bases: 7. The CDR3 sequence is CASSTDRGNAQYF. The CDR3 DNA is TGTGCCAGCAGCACGGACAGGGGAAATGCGCAGTATTTT.

The rearrangement links TRBV19 to TRBJ2-7, with 7 bases that match TRBD2. The CDR3 is 13 residues long. The germline gives CDR1 LNHDA, CDR2 SQIVND (reference sequence). V trimming: 8 bases; J trimming: 7 bases; junction bases outside the gene matches: 11. The CDR3 sequence is CASRPRGAGEQYF. Here the CDR3 DNA reads TGTGCCAGTCGGCCCCGTGGAGCGGGGGAGCAGTACTTC.

V is TRBV19 and J is TRBJ1-2; no clear D. Trimming took off 10 bases at V and 0 bases at J, with 18 bases between the two ends. This CDR3 is built from 15 residues. CDR1 and CDR2 (germline): LNHDA, SQIVND (reference sequence). CDR3 protein: CATSAGWATNYGYTF. As DNA, the CDR3 is TGTGCCACCTCAGCCGGATGGGCAACTAACTATGGCTACACCTTC.

The chain uses TRBV4-1 and TRBJ1-2; D might be TRBD1 (5 bases). Germline V gives CDR1 MGHRA, CDR2 YSYEKL. This CDR3 has 18 residues. The V and J ends lost 5 bases and 4 bases respectively, with 26 bases between them. The CDR3 sequence: CASSVAEADAGIIYGYTF. CDR3 bases: TGCGCCAGCAGCGTGGCCGAGGCGGACGCAGGGATAATCTATGGCTACACCTTC.